The rows below give T cell receptor beta chains drawn from one sample of a study of T cells in Graves' hyperthyroidism and ophthalmopathy. TCRdb redid the calling of the multiplex PCR reads with MiXCR, one entry per CDR3 protein. This table holds hundreds of thousands of distinct CDR3 sequences, about 22% found once. Sequencing was done on a sample of blood. The receptors derive from a woman aged 70 to 79 with Graves' ophthalmopathy. CDR3s leave out the opening cysteine and the closing phenylalanine or tryptophan.

TRBV20-1 SAKNYGYT
TRBV9 ASSVGEWSSGANVLT
TRBV19 ASTKGMNTEAF
TRBV20-1 SARVLQENNQPQH
TRBV25-1 ASSEASLGDYGYT
TRBV5-4 ASSLEGRRQGAVRYGYT
TRBV15 ATSRVDQETQY
TRBV2 ASSKERSGRNEQF
TRBV12-3/TRBV12-4 ASSLRRAVGTNEQF
TRBV28 ASRKYSGRTYNEQF
TRBV2 ASSDREARQPQH
TRBV10-1 ASSESRLAGSNEQF
TRBV19 ASTFNEKLF
TRBV27 ASRPGVDGSPLH
TRBV20-1 SAYDPGHHNYGYT
TRBV2 AGRAANTEAF
TRBV4-1 ASSQDLPGSNQPQH
TRBV6-1 ASSPQGYRAGTEAF
TRBV19 ASSIAATDTQY
TRBV5-1 ASSRTSGRRQETQY
TRBV7-2 ASSLGRVGQGVAKNIQY
TRBV18 ASSRQGSTDTQY
TRBV6-5 ASSYLGDRSPLH
TRBV3-1 ASSQVGSGTGELF
TRBV4-1 ASSSDRGLGYT
TRBV12-3/TRBV12-4 ASSFRGGGYT
TRBV11-2 ASSLDGWAGGEWNTEAF
TRBV28 ASSPAVGVGLAYEQY
TRBV6-2/TRBV6-3 ASSFLAETDTQY
TRBV6-1 ASKHFYEQY
TRBV27 ASSFRQGGGYT
TRBV2 ASSEGRLSYEQY
TRBV7-3 ASSPHRTSGGVNEQF
TRBV10-2 ASRAGAGNTEAF
TRBV24-1 ATSTGTGGEGTEAF